This T cell receptor beta chain is from a study of blood T cell repertoires in COVID-19. On the study more broadly: Sites in the United States, Italy and Spain provided acute and convalescent COVID-19 samples. T cells, B-cell-depleted T cells, or PBMCs provided the cDNA or gDNA that served as material.

Under the authors' procedure: Reference gene primers were amplified, and this amplification served to estimate nucleated cell counts. Using immunoSEQ multiplex PCR, the repertoire was profiled, and TCRdb retains in-frame clones only, with some absent. V, J and clone size derive from that table, while D and trimming were established from the DNA sequence. The sample contains about 230,000 clones, more than 70% of which appear only once. Specimen: peripheral blood. The TCR was taken from a man aged 40-50 years with active or convalescent COVID-19.

Here the CDR3 DNA reads TGTGCCAGCAGCTTGAAGGGTATCGCCACAGGGGCTTACTCCTATAATTCACCCCTCCACTTT. This encodes CASSLKGIATGAYSYNSPLHF. The chain couples TRBV7-6 to TRBJ1-6; 7 bases align to TRBD1. V shed 3 bases, J shed 0 bases, and the junction held 17 bases outside the gene matches. Germline V gives CDR1 SGHVS, CDR2 FNYEAQ. The CDR3 has 21 residues.